Below are 2 T cell receptor beta chains sequenced from a single sample in a study of cytomegalovirus exposure and HLA in healthy donors. The PCR used 60 Vbeta and 13 Jbeta primers. Method: immunoSEQ multiplex PCR; TCRdb's copy keeps in-frame clones and lacks some. The table includes about 190,000 clones, 87% detected once. Source material: PBMCs. Receptors were obtained from a man in his thirties or forties in good health and CMV-seronegative.

J is TRBJ2-1 and V is TRBV7-2; TRBD1 is a possible D gene (6 bases). Trimming removed 2 bases from V and 10 bases from J, with 18 bases in between. Germline V lookup: CDR1 SGHTA, CDR2 FQGNSA. This CDR3 is built from 15 residues. The CDR3 protein is CASSLTQGANEEQFF. CDR3 bases: TGTGCCAGCAGCTTAACACAGGGCGCGAATGAAGAGCAGTTCTTC.

The chain combines TRBV7-8 with TRBJ2-7, with TRBD2 matching over 9 bases. The CDR3 contains 14 residues. J gave up 9 bases and V 8 bases, and 14 bases lay outside the gene matches. CDR1 is SGHVS, CDR2 FQNEAQ, per germline. DNA of the CDR3: TGTGCCAGCGCCTTCCAGCGGGGGGCCAGGGGGCAGTACTTC. Its translation: CASAFQRGARGQYF.